These 27 T cell receptor beta chains share one sample of origin, sequenced in a study of cytomegalovirus exposure and HLA in healthy donors. The PCR ran on 60 Vbeta and 13 Jbeta primers. The method was immunoSEQ multiplex PCR; TCRdb's version includes in-frame clones alone and lacks a portion of them. The sample includes 74,000 or so clones, about 79% of them seen just once. Material: PBMCs. These receptors all come from a male donor in good health and CMV-seropositive.

The rearrangement joins TRBV7-2 to TRBJ1-6, with 7 bases lining up with TRBD1. The V gene's germline CDR1 is SGHTA and CDR2 FQGNSA. Trimming took 5 bases from V and 8 from J; bases not matched to a gene: 6. CDR3 length: 14 residues. The CDR3 loop is CASSRGTVYSPLHF. As DNA, the CDR3 is TGTGCCAGCAGCCGTGGGACAGTCTATTCACCCCTCCACTTT.

J is TRBJ2-3 and V is TRBV11-2; 12 nucleotides agree with TRBD2. The CDR3 length is 15 residues. Losses at the gene ends were 4 bases for V and 11 bases for J; bases not matched to a gene: 10. Germline lookup yields CDR1 SGHAT and CDR2 FQNNGV. The CDR3 DNA is TGTGCCAGCAGCTCAGGACTAGCGGGGACCCTAGGGCAGTATTTT. Protein: CASSSGLAGTLGQYF.

In nucleotides, the CDR3 is TGTGCCAGCAGTTTTGGGGGACAGGGAGTTGAAAAACTGTTTTTT. This encodes CASSFGGQGVEKLFF. The rearrangement joins TRBV28 to TRBJ1-4; 9 bases map to TRBD1. V dropped 3 bases and J dropped 7; count of bases not matched to a gene: 6. CDR3 size: 15 residues. CDR1 is MDHEN, CDR2 SYDVKM, per germline.

This clone is a singleton in its sample. The chain combines TRBV7-2 with TRBJ2-3; the D gene is possibly TRBD2 (6 bases). With 5 bases removed from V and 3 bases from J, the gap between germline ends came to 9 bases. Per the germline V gene, CDR1 is SGHTA and CDR2 is FQGNSA. The CDR3 runs to 13 residues. CDR3 region: CASSGGRTDTQYF. CDR3 DNA: TGTGCCAGCAGCGGGGGGAGGACAGATACGCAGTATTTT.

This chain links TRBV11-2 with TRBJ2-3; 10 nucleotides align to TRBD2. V trimming: 3 bases; J trimming: 2 bases; junction bases outside the gene matches: 2. The germline CDR1 and CDR2 sequences are SGHAT and FQNNGV. CDR3 length equals 15 residues. The CDR3 bases are TGTGCCAGCAGCTTTAGCGGGGGGTCCACAGATACGCAGTATTTT. This encodes CASSFSGGSTDTQYF.

This rearrangement joins TRBV7-3 to TRBJ2-7; 9 bases line up with TRBD2. V lost 5 bases to trimming and J lost 7 bases; unmatched junction nucleotides: 6. This CDR3 comprises 13 residues. CDR1 SGHTA and CDR2 FQGTGA come from the germline V gene. CDR3 nucleotides: TGTGCCAGCAGCCCGGCTAGCGGGGTTGAGCAGTACTTC. This sequence encodes CASSPASGVEQYF. The variable domain in full, completed from reference TRBV7-3 and TRBJ2-7, reads GAGVSQTPSNKVTEKGKYVELRCDPISGHTALYWYRQSLGQGPEFLIYFQGTGAADDSGLPNDRFFAVRPEGSVSTLKIQRTERGDSAVYLCASSPASGVEQYFGPGTRLTVT.

J is TRBJ2-1 and V is TRBV7-3, with TRBD2 matching over 9 bases. In germline, CDR1 is SGHTA, CDR2 FQGTGA. Losses at the gene ends were 2 bases for V and 8 bases for J; bases not matched to a gene: 7. This CDR3 has 15 amino acids. CDR3: CASSLYGGGADEQFF. The CDR3 DNA follows: TGTGCCAGCAGCTTATATGGCGGGGGGGCCGATGAGCAGTTCTTC.

This clone occurred a few times. V usage is TRBV28 and J usage is TRBJ2-2, with 9 nucleotides matching TRBD1. Germline trimming cut 3 bases from V and 4 bases from J; bases unmatched to any gene: 6. The CDR3 spans 16 residues. Looked up from germline, CDR1 is MDHEN and CDR2 is SYDVKM. This chain's CDR3 is CASSFATGGATGELFF. CDR3 sequence (DNA): TGTGCCAGCAGTTTTGCGACAGGGGGTGCCACCGGGGAGCTGTTTTTT.

The rearrangement joins TRBV28 to TRBJ1-5; D gene uncertain. The CDR3 length is 15 residues. Germline V gives CDR1 MDHEN, CDR2 SYDVKM. The CDR3 loop is CVTLGRYYSNQPQHF. DNA of the CDR3: TGTGTCACGTTGGGGAGATATTATAGCAATCAGCCCCAGCATTTT.

This chain connects TRBV7-2 to TRBJ2-7; 9 bases line up with TRBD1. V gave up 4 bases and J gave up 4 bases; unmatched junction bases: 8. The germline gives CDR1 SGHTA, CDR2 FQGNSA. The CDR3 extends over 15 amino acids. The chain's CDR3 is CASSSRGTGLYEQYF. For the CDR3, the DNA is TGTGCCAGCAGCTCTCGAGGGACAGGGTTGTACGAGCAGTACTTC.

This chain joins TRBV11-2 and TRBJ2-3; TRBD2 agrees at 8 bases. The CDR3 spans 17 residues. CDR1 SGHAT and CDR2 FQNNGV come from the germline V gene. V shed 5 bases, J shed 2 bases, and the junction held 12 bases outside the gene matches. CDR3: CASSTRRTSRYTDTQYF. In DNA form, the CDR3 reads TGTGCCAGCAGCACGAGAAGGACTAGCAGATACACAGATACGCAGTATTTT.

The V and J genes are TRBV18 and TRBJ2-3; D is possibly TRBD2 (5 bases). Germline V gives CDR1 KGHSH, CDR2 LQKENI. V dropped 5 bases and J dropped 3 bases, with 21 bases sitting between them. CDR3 size: 17 residues. CDR3 sequence: CASSSGVGLKGTDTQYF. In DNA form, the CDR3 reads TGTGCCAGCTCATCCGGGGTCGGCCTCAAAGGGACAGATACGCAGTATTTT.

The CDR3 region is CASSLAVGRGWVDEQYF. In nucleotides, the CDR3 is TGCGCCAGCAGCTTGGCGGTCGGGCGGGGATGGGTCGACGAGCAGTACTTC. The chain links TRBV5-1 to TRBJ2-7; TRBD2 might be the D (6 bases). Germline V lookup: CDR1 SGHRS, CDR2 YFSETQ. The ends were cut back, 0 bases at V and 5 bases at J, with 21 bases in the middle. The CDR3 totals 17 residues.

This chain uses TRBV14 with TRBJ1-2, with D perhaps matching TRBD1 (6 bases). The V gene's germline CDR1 is SGHDN and CDR2 FVKESK. The CDR3 contains 17 residues. Trimming cost V 1 base and J 2 bases, with 17 bases left between them. The CDR3 here is CASSQGQVGGTNYGYTF. The CDR3 coding sequence is TGTGCCAGCAGCCAAGGACAGGTCGGAGGAACGAACTATGGCTACACCTTC.

The chain recombines TRBV4-3 with TRBJ2-5; 9 nucleotides match TRBD2. The CDR3 consists of 16 residues. With 0 bases clipped from V and 2 bases from J, the junction kept 4 bases outside the gene matches. The germline CDR1 and CDR2 sequences are LGHNA and YSLEER. CDR3: CASSQDPAGGQETQYF. CDR3 nucleotide sequence: TGCGCCAGCAGCCAAGATCCAGCGGGGGGACAAGAGACCCAGTACTTC.

This clone was counted between two and nine times. The chain combines TRBV25-1 with TRBJ2-1; D is ambiguous. Between the trimmed V and J ends, which lost 2 bases and 7 bases, there was a span of 9 bases. The CDR3 length is 13 residues. Looked up from germline, CDR1 is MGHDK and CDR2 is SYGVNS. The CDR3 loop reads CASSETGWNEQFF. The CDR3 DNA sequence: TGTGCCAGCAGTGAAACTGGTTGGAATGAGCAGTTCTTC.

V and J are TRBV28 and TRBJ2-5; perhaps TRBD2 as D (6 bases). Germline V lookup: CDR1 MDHEN, CDR2 SYDVKM. The germline V and J ends were trimmed by 7 bases and 11 bases, with 23 bases remaining between them. The CDR3 contains 14 residues. In DNA form, the CDR3 reads TGTGCCAGCACCCTATCACGGGGGTTAAGGGAGCAGTACTTC. Its translation is CASTLSRGLREQYF.

The sample holds a few counts of this clone. V and J are TRBV4-1 and TRBJ1-5; unclear D gene. The length of the CDR3 is 14 residues. The germline gives CDR1 MGHRA, CDR2 YSYEKL. V shed 6 bases and J shed 3 bases, with 12 bases lying between them. The CDR3 protein is CASRTPGINQPQHF. The CDR3 DNA reads as TGCGCCAGCAGGACCCCGGGGATCAATCAGCCCCAGCATTTT.

The V and J genes are TRBV18 and TRBJ1-5, with a tentative D call TRBD1 (5 bases). Germline V gene sequence: CDR1 KGHSH, CDR2 LQKENI. This CDR3 contains 14 residues. The germline V and J ends were trimmed by 6 bases and 8 bases, with 17 bases remaining between them. CDR3 nucleotide sequence: TGTGCCAGCTCGGCCGGGAGCGGGGGAGAGCCCCAGCATTTT. Its translation: CASSAGSGGEPQHF.

This sequence joins TRBV4-1 and TRBJ2-3, with 9 bases that match TRBD2. Per germline, CDR1 MGHRA and CDR2 YSYEKL. This CDR3 contains 15 residues. V dropped 6 bases and J dropped 3; count of bases not matched to a gene: 7. CDR3: CASRPSGVGTDTQYF. CDR3 in DNA: TGCGCCAGCAGACCTAGCGGGGTGGGGACAGATACGCAGTATTTT.

The V call is TRBV6-5, the J call TRBJ1-1, with 8 bases fitting TRBD1. The CDR3 runs 15 residues. J gave up 4 bases and V 6 bases, and 10 bases lay outside the gene matches. Germline V gene lookup returns CDR1 MNHEY and CDR2 SVGAGI. CDR3 region: CASSLQRQGITEAFF. The CDR3 bases are TGTGCCAGCAGCTTACAACGACAGGGGATCACTGAAGCTTTCTTT.

This chain links TRBV28 with TRBJ2-1; possibly TRBD1 for D (7 bases). Deletions cut 8 bases from V and 4 bases from J, with 18 bases between. Per germline, CDR1 MDHEN and CDR2 SYDVKM. The CDR3 is 15 residues long. CDR3 loop: CASSNAQGRYNEQFF. The CDR3 DNA follows: TGTGCCAGCTCCAACGCACAGGGGAGGTACAATGAGCAGTTCTTC.

V and J are TRBV7-9 and TRBJ2-7, with D uncertain. The germline CDR1 and CDR2 sequences are SEHNR and FQNEAQ (reference sequence). Trimming stripped 5 bases from V and 3 bases from J, with 8 bases between. The CDR3 sequence is 12 residues long. The CDR3 protein is CASSIIHYEQYF. The CDR3 DNA reads TGTGCCAGCAGCATCATCCACTACGAGCAGTACTTC.

The gene calls are TRBV5-1 and TRBJ2-7, with 9 bases fitting TRBD2. Germline CDR1 SGHRS, CDR2 YFSETQ. The CDR3 contains 14 residues. V trimming: 0 bases; J trimming: 6 bases; junction bases outside the gene matches: 4. This chain's CDR3 is CASSLGTSEAEQYF. DNA of the CDR3: TGCGCCAGCAGCTTGGGGACTAGCGAAGCCGAGCAGTACTTC.

Here the CDR3 reads CASSSREGNYEQYF. In DNA, the CDR3 is TGTGCCAGCAGCTCCCGGGAGGGCAACTACGAGCAGTACTTC. The chain couples TRBV7-9 to TRBJ2-7; 8 nucleotides match TRBD2. The CDR3 totals 14 residues. The V segment lost 4 bases and the J segment 3 bases; nucleotides outside the gene matches: 5. Germline assignment: CDR1 SEHNR and CDR2 FQNEAQ (reference sequence).

This chain links TRBV2 with TRBJ2-3; perhaps TRBD1 as D (6 bases). The CDR3 is made up of 13 amino acids. Germline V CDR1 and CDR2: SNHLY, FYNNEI. V dropped 7 bases and J dropped 5 bases, with 13 bases sitting between them. CDR3 nucleotide sequence: TGTGCCAGCAACCTACAGGGTGGAGATACGCAGTATTTT. Protein: CASNLQGGDTQYF.

The rearrangement joins TRBV10-2 to TRBJ1-6, with 9 bases lining up with TRBD1. J was trimmed by 9 bases and V by 7 bases; bases with no gene match: 7. The CDR3 is 14 amino acids. CDR1 is WSHSY, CDR2 SAAADI, per germline. CDR3 residues: CASNSGQGFSPLHF. As DNA, the CDR3 is TGCGCCAGCAATTCGGGACAGGGTTTTTCACCCCTCCACTTT.